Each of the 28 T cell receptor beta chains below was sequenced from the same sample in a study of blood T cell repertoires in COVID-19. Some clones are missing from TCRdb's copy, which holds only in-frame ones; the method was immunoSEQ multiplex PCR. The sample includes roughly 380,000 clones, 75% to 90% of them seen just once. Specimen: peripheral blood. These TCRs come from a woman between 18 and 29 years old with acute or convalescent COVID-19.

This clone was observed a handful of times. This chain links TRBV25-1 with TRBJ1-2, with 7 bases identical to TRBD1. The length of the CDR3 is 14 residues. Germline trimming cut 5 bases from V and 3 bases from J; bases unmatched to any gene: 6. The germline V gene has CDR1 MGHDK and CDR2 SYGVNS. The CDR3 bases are TGTGCCAGCAGTCAGGGGGGAATGGACTATGGCTACACCTTC. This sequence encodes CASSQGGMDYGYTF.

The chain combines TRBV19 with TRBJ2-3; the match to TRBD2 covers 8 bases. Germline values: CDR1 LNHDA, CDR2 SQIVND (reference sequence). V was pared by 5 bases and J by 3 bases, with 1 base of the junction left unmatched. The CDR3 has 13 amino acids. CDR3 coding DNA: TGTGCCAGTAGTCAGCGGGAGACAGATACGCAGTATTTT. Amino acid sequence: CASSQRETDTQYF.

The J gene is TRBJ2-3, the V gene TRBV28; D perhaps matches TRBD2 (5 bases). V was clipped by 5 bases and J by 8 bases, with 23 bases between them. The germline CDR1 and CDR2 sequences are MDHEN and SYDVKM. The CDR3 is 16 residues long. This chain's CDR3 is CASSPGGELPGGTQYF. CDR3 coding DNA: TGTGCCAGCAGTCCCGGTGGGGAGCTACCCGGAGGTACGCAGTATTTT.

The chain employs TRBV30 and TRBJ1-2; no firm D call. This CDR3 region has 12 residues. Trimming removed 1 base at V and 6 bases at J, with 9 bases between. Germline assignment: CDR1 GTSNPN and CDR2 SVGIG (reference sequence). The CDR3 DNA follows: TGTGCCTGGAGTGGAGGGTTCAATGGCTACACCTTC. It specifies CAWSGGFNGYTF.

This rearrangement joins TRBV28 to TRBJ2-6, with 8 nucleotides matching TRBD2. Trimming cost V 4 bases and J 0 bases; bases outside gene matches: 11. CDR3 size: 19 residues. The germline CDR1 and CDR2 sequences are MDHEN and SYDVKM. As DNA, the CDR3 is TGTGCCAGCAGTTCGGTCGGCGGGGGGTTCAACTCTGGGGCCAACGTCCTGACTTTC. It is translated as CASSSVGGGFNSGANVLTF.

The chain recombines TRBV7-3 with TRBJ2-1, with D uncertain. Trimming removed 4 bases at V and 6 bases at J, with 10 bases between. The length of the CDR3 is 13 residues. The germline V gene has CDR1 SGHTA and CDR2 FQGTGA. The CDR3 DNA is TGTGCCAGCAGCTCCTCAGGCTCCAATGAGCAGTTCTTC. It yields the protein CASSSSGSNEQFF. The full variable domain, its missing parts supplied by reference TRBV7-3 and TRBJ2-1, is GAGVSQTPSNKVTEKGKYVELRCDPISGHTALYWYRQSLGQGPEFLIYFQGTGAADDSGLPNDRFFAVRPEGSVSTLKIQRTERGDSAVYLCASSSSGSNEQFFGPGTRLTVL.

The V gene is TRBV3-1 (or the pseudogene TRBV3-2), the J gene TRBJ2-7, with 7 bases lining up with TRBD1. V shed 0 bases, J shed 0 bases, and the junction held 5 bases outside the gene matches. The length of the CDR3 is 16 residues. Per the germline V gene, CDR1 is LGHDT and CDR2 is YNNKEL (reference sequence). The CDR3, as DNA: TGTGCCAGCAGCCAAGAAGCCAGGGGGAGCTCCTACGAGCAGTACTTC. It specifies CASSQEARGSSYEQYF.

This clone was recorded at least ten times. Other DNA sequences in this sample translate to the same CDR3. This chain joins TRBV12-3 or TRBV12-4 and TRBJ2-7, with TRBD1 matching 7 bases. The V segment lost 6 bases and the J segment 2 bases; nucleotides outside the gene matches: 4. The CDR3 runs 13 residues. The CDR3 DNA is TGTGCCAGCAGCCGGACAGGCCCCTACGAGCAGTACTTC. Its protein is CASSRTGPYEQYF.

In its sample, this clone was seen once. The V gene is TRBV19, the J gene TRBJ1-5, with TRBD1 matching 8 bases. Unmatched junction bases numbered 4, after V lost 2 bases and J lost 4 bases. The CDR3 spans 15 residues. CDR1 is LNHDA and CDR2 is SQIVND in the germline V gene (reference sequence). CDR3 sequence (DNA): TGTGCCAGTAGTATACAGGGGGCTAGAAATCAGCCCCAGCATTTT. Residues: CASSIQGARNQPQHF.

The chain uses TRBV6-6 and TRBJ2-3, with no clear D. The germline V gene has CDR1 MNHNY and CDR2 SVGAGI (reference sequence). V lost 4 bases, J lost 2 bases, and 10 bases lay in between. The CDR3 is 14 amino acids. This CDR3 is CASSFQAYTDTQYF. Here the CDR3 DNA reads TGTGCCAGCAGTTTCCAGGCTTACACAGATACGCAGTATTTT.

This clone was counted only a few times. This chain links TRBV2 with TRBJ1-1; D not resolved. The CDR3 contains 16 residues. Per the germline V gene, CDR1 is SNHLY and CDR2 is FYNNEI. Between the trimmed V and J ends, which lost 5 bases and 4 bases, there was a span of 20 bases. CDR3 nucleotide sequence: TGTGCCAGCAGTACAAAGACAAACACGAAGAGCACTGAAGCTTTCTTT. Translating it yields CASSTKTNTKSTEAFF.

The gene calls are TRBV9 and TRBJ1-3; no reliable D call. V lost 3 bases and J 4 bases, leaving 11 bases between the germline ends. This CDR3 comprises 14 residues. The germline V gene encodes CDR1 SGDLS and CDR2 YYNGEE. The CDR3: CASSAPTKGNTIYF. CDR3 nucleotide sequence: TGTGCCAGCAGCGCTCCGACAAAAGGAAACACCATATATTTT.

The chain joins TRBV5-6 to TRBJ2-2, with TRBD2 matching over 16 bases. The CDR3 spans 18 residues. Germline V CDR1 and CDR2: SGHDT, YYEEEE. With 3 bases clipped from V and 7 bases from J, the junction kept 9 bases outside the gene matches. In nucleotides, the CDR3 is TGTGCCAGCAGCTGCGCCGGGACTAGCGGGAGGGCCTTCGGGGAGCTGTTTTTT. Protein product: CASSCAGTSGRAFGELFF.

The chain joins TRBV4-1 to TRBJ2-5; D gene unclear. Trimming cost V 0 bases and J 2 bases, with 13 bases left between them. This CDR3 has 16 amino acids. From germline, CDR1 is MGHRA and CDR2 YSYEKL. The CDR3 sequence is CASSQDGPVTQETQYF. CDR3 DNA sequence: TGCGCCAGCAGCCAAGATGGGCCGGTTACGCAAGAGACCCAGTACTTC.

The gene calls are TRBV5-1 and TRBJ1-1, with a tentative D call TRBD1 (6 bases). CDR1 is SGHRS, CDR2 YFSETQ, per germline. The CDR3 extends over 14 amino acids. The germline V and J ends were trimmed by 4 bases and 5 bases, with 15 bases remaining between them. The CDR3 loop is CASSENRVGTEAFF. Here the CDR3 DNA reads TGCGCCAGCAGCGAGAACAGGGTGGGGACTGAAGCTTTCTTT.

The CDR3 is CSVPGTSGVSYEQYF. The DNA of the CDR3 is TGCAGCGTACCGGGAACTAGCGGGGTCTCCTACGAGCAGTACTTC. The V gene is TRBV29-1, the J gene TRBJ2-7, with 10 positions matching TRBD2. This CDR3 is built from 15 residues. Germline CDR1 reads SQVTM; CDR2 reads ANQGSEA. Trimming took 6 bases from V and 0 from J; bases not matched to a gene: 8.

This CDR3 is CASSYSIPQGDYGYTF. In nucleotides, the CDR3 is TGTGCCAGCAGTTACTCGATCCCCCAGGGGGACTATGGCTACACCTTC. The chain joins TRBV6-5 to TRBJ1-2, with 7 bases identical to TRBD1. Trimming cost V 0 bases and J 3 bases; bases outside gene matches: 7. The V gene's germline CDR1 is MNHEY and CDR2 SVGAGI. The CDR3 spans 16 residues.

The CDR3 protein is CASSSTGEHYGYTF. CDR3 DNA: TGTGCCAGCAGCTCGACAGGGGAGCACTATGGCTACACCTTC. The chain combines TRBV11-2 with TRBJ1-2; 8 bases agree with TRBD1. Germline loops: CDR1 SGHAT, CDR2 FQNNGV. V shed 4 bases, J shed 3 bases, and the junction held 4 bases outside the gene matches. This CDR3 is built from 14 residues. The full variable domain, rest sourced from reference TRBV11-2 and TRBJ1-2, is EAGVAQSPRYKIIEKRQSVAFWCNPISGHATLYWYQQILGQGPKLLIQFQNNGVVDDSQLPKDRFSAERLKGVDSTLKIQPAKLEDSAVYLCASSSTGEHYGYTFGSGTRLTVV.

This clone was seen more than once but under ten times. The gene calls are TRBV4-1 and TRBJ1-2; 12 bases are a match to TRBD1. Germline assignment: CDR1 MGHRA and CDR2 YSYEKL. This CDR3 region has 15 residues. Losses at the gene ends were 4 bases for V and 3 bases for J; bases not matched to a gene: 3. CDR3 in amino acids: CASSLGQGADYGYTF. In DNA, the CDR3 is TGCGCCAGCAGCCTGGGACAGGGGGCTGACTATGGCTACACCTTC.

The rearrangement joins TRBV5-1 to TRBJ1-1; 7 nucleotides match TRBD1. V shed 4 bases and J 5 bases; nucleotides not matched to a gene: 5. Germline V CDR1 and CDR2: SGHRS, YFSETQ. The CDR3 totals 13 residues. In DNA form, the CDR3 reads TGCGCCAGCAGCCTGTGGACAGGTACTGAAGCTTTCTTT. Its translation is CASSLWTGTEAFF.

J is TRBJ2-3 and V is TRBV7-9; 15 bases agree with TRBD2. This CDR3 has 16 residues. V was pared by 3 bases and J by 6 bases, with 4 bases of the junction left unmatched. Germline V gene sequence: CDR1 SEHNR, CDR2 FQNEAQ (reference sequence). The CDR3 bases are TGTGCCAGCAGCTTTGGACTAGCGGGAGGGGTTGATACGCAGTATTTT. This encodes CASSFGLAGGVDTQYF.

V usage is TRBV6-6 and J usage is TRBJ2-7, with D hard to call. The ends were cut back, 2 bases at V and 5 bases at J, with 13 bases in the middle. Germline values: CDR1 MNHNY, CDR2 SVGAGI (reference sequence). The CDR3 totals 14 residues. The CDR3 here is CASSYETSVDEQYF. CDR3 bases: TGTGCCAGCAGTTACGAGACTTCCGTGGACGAGCAGTACTTC.

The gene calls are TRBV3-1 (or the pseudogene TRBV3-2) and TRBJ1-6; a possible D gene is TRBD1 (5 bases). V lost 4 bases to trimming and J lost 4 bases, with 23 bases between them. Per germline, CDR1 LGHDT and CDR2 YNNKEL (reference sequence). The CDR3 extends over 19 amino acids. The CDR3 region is CASSLNPARQHPYNSPLHF. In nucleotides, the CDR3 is TGTGCCAGCAGCCTCAACCCAGCTAGACAGCACCCTTATAATTCACCCCTCCACTTT.

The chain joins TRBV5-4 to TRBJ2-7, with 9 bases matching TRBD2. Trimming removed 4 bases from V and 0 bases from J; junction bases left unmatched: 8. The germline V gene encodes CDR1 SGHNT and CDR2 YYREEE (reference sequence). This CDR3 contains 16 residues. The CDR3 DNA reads TGTGCCAGCAGCGCCTCTAGCGGGAATTTCTCCTACGAGCAGTACTTC. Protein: CASSASSGNFSYEQYF.

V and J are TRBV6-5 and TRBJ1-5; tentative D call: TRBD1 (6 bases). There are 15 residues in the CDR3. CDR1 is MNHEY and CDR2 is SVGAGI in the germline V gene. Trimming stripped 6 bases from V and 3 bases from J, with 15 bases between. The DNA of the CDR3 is TGTGCCAGCAGCCGGACCGCAGGGGCCAATCAGCCCCAGCATTTT. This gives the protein CASSRTAGANQPQHF.

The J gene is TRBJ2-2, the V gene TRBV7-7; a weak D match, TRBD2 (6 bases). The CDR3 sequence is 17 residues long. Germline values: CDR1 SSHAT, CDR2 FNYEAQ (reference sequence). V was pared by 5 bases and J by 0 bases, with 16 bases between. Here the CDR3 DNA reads TGTGCCAGCAGCCCTAGCATCGGCGGGGCGAACACCGGGGAGCTGTTTTTT. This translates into CASSPSIGGANTGELFF. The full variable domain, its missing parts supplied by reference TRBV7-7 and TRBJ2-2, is GAGVSQSPRYKVTKRGQDVTLRCDPISSHATLYWYQQALGQGPEFLTYFNYEAQPDKSGLPSDRFSAERPEGSISTLTIQRTEQRDSAMYRCASSPSIGGANTGELFFGEGSRLTVL.

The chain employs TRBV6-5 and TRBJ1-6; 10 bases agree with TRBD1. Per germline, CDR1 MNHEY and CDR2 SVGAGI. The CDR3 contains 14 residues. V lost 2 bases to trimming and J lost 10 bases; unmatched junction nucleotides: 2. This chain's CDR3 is CASSYGQGDSPLHF. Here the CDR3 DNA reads TGTGCCAGCAGTTACGGACAGGGGGACTCACCCCTCCACTTT.

The CDR3 is CASSLQGNEQFF. CDR3 coding DNA: TGTGCCAGCAGCCTCCAGGGGAATGAGCAGTTCTTC. The gene calls are TRBV14 and TRBJ2-1; tentative D call: TRBD1 (6 bases). The CDR3 consists of 12 residues. Trimming stripped 4 bases from V and 7 bases from J, with 8 bases between. Germline V gives CDR1 SGHDN, CDR2 FVKESK.